This TCR beta chain was sequenced in a study of blood T cells in healthy people across ages. Combining a sample-barcoded 5' primer with a J-beta primer mix, a second PCR ran for roughly 7 to 12 cycles. A template-switch adaptor containing 12 random nucleotides labeled each cDNA molecule. One entry per CDR3 protein results from TCRdb running MiXCR on the 5' RACE reads. The sample lists about 590,000 distinct CDR3 sequences; approximately 30% were seen once. Donors gave roughly 10 milliliters of peripheral blood apiece. The authors extracted at least 5.5 micrograms of total RNA per sample. The germline CDR1 and CDR2 sequences are SGDLS and YYNGEE. This CDR3 spans 15 amino acids. With V trimmed by 3 bases and J by 3 bases, 4 bases remained unmatched.

Material: blood. The clonotype originates from a woman older than 75 in good health. V gene TRBV9 combines with J gene TRBJ2-2; the match to TRBD1 covers 8 bases. CDR3 sequence (DNA): TGTGCCAGCAGCGCGACAGGGGAGGACACCGGGGAGCTGTTTTTT. Translating it yields CASSATGEDTGELFF.